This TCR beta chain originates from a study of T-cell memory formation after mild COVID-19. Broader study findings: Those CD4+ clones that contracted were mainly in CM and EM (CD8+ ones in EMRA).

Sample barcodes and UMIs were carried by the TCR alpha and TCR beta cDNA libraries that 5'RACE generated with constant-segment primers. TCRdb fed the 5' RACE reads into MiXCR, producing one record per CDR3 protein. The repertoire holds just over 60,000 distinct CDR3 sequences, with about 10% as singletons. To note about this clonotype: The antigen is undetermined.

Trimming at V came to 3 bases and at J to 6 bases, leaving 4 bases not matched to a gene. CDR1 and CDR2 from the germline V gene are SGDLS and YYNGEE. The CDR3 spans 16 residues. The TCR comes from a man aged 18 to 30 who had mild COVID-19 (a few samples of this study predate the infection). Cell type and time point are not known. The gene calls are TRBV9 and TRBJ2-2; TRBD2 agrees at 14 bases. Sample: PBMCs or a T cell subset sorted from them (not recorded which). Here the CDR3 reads CASSARLAGGPGELFF. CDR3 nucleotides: TGTGCCAGCAGCGCGAGACTAGCGGGGGGGCCCGGGGAGCTGTTTTTT.